A selection of T cell receptor beta chains follows, all from one sample in a study of cytomegalovirus exposure and HLA in healthy donors. Assay used: immunoSEQ multiplex PCR; TCRdb lists only in-frame clones, some missing. Of approximately 110,000 clones listed, roughly four fifths are singletons. The material sequenced was PBMCs. These receptors were collected from a woman aged 55-69 years in good health and CMV-seropositive. Each CDR3 is given with its conserved first and last residue. The order of the fields is D gene, J gene, V gene, clone size, CDR3 protein, CDR3 DNA. D genes are given only for firm matches. Clone size, where shown, is once, few, many, or a class for clones that have expanded.

d_gene: NA; j_gene: TRBJ1-4; v_gene: TRBV27; abundance: NA; CDR3aa: CASSRTELNEKLFF; CDR3nt: TGTGCCAGCAGCCGGACAGAGCTGAATGAAAAACTGTTTTTT
d_gene: NA; j_gene: TRBJ2-1; v_gene: TRBV19; abundance: NA; CDR3aa: CASSISVNSYNEQFF; CDR3nt: TGTGCCAGTAGTATTAGCGTTAACTCCTACAATGAGCAGTTCTTC
d_gene: NA; j_gene: TRBJ2-7; v_gene: TRBV20-1; abundance: NA; CDR3aa: CSANRDNEQYF; CDR3nt: TGCAGTGCTAACCGGGACAACGAGCAGTACTTC
d_gene: NA; j_gene: TRBJ2-2; v_gene: TRBV7-8; abundance: few; CDR3aa: CASSSRDIETGELFF; CDR3nt: TGTGCCAGCAGCTCCCGGGACATCGAAACCGGGGAGCTGTTTTTT
d_gene: NA; j_gene: TRBJ2-3; v_gene: TRBV28; abundance: NA; CDR3aa: CASSLSGQTFTDTQYF; CDR3nt: TGTGCCAGCAGTTTGTCCGGACAGACTTTCACAGATACGCAGTATTTT
d_gene: NA; j_gene: TRBJ2-2; v_gene: TRBV6-6; abundance: NA; CDR3aa: CASSYGETGELFF; CDR3nt: TGTGCCAGCAGTTACGGGGAGACCGGGGAGCTGTTTTTT
d_gene: TRBD1; j_gene: TRBJ2-3; v_gene: TRBV5-8; abundance: NA; CDR3aa: CASSLGDRGYTDTQYF; CDR3nt: TGTGCCAGCAGCTTGGGGGACAGGGGCTACACAGATACGCAGTATTTT
d_gene: NA; j_gene: TRBJ1-1; v_gene: TRBV11-3; abundance: NA; CDR3aa: CASSLTGNTEAFF; CDR3nt: TGTGCCAGCAGCTTAACAGGGAACACTGAAGCTTTCTTT
d_gene: TRBD1; j_gene: TRBJ1-2; v_gene: TRBV12-5; abundance: NA; CDR3aa: CASGLDRYHGYTF; CDR3nt: TGTGCTAGTGGATTGGACAGGTATCATGGCTACACCTTC
d_gene: NA; j_gene: TRBJ1-5; v_gene: TRBV7-2; abundance: NA; CDR3aa: CASSLGQNNQPQHF; CDR3nt: TGTGCCAGCAGCTTAGGACAAAACAATCAGCCCCAGCATTTT
d_gene: NA; j_gene: TRBJ2-7; v_gene: TRBV15; abundance: NA; CDR3aa: CATSRAPPGAYEQYF; CDR3nt: TGTGCCACCAGCAGAGCTCCACCGGGGGCCTACGAGCAGTACTTC